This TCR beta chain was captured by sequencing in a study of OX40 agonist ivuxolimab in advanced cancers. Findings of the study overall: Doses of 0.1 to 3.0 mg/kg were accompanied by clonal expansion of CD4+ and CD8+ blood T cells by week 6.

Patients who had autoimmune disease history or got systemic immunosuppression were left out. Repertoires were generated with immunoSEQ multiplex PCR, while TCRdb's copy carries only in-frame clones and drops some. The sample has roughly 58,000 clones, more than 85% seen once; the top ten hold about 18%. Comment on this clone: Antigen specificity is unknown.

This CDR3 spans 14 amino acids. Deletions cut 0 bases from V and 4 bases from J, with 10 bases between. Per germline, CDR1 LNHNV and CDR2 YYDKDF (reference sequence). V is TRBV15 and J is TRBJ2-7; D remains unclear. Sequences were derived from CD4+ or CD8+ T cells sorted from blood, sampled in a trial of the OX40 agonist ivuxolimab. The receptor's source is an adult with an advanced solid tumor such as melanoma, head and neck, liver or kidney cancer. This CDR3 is CATSRDQVRYEQYF. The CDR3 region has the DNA TGTGCCACCAGCAGAGATCAGGTCCGGTACGAGCAGTACTTC.